These 30 T cell receptor beta chains were all obtained from the same sample, sequenced in a study of blood T cell repertoires in COVID-19 (dated by TCRdb to about 2020). Library generation was performed with the immunoSEQ multiplex PCR assay. The immuneACCESS repertoire file appears here via TCRdb, limited to in-frame rearrangements. These files lack a portion of the clones; in checked studies, under half of the deficit traces to unresolved V genes, and the cause of the others is not known. The sample records 270,000 or so clones, 75% to 90% of which are singletons. Clones ranked in the top ten supply less than 10% of the sample. Sample: peripheral blood. These receptors all stem from a human donor in a cohort sampled during active COVID-19.

This chain uses TRBV2 with TRBJ2-2; no firm D call. CDR3 length: 13 residues. Germline assignment: CDR1 SNHLY and CDR2 FYNNEI. Trimming took 7 bases from V and 2 from J, leaving 8 bases between them. The CDR3 coding sequence is TGTGCCAGCATACGGGTAAACACCGGGGAGCTGTTTTTT. Its translation is CASIRVNTGELFF.

The CDR3 loop reads CASSLRQGGRETQYF. The CDR3 bases are TGTGCCAGCAGCCTTAGACAGGGGGGGAGAGAGACCCAGTACTTC. This chain connects TRBV6-5 to TRBJ2-5; 9 bases line up with TRBD1. The CDR3 extends over 15 amino acids. The trim removed 6 bases at V and 4 bases at J, leaving 9 bases unmatched. Germline loops: CDR1 MNHEY, CDR2 SVGAGI.

In this sample, this clone turned up a few times. This chain connects TRBV5-1 to TRBJ1-3; 8 bases map to TRBD1. J gave up 2 bases and V 4 bases, and 5 bases lay outside the gene matches. Germline CDR1 and CDR2: SGHRS and YFSETQ. The CDR3 loop spans 15 amino acids. This CDR3 is CASSKDRDPGNTIYF. The CDR3 DNA follows: TGCGCCAGCAGCAAGGACAGGGACCCTGGAAACACCATATATTTT.

The chain employs TRBV11-3 and TRBJ2-5, with a tentative D call TRBD1 (5 bases). Germline V lookup: CDR1 SGHNT, CDR2 YENEEA. V dropped 0 bases and J dropped 0 bases, with 8 bases sitting between them. There are 15 residues in the CDR3. CDR3 DNA: TGTGCCAGCAGCTTAGATTCGACAGACCAAGAGACCCAGTACTTC. This encodes CASSLDSTDQETQYF. The full variable domain, completed using reference TRBV11-3 and TRBJ2-5, is EAGVVQSPRYKIIEKKQPVAFWCNPISGHNTLYWYLQNLGQGPELLIRYENEEAVDDSQLPKDRFSAERLKGVDSTLKIQPAELGDSAVYLCASSLDSTDQETQYFGPGTRLLVL.

Written as DNA, the CDR3 is TGTGCCAGCAGTCAAACAGGGGAGTCTCAGCCCCAGCATTTT. Its protein product is CASSQTGESQPQHF. V is TRBV6-2 or TRBV6-3 and J is TRBJ1-5; 7 bases match TRBD1. Trimming cost V 5 bases and J 6 bases; bases outside gene matches: 7. Germline CDR1 reads MNHEY; CDR2 reads SVGEGT. The CDR3 extends over 14 amino acids.

V usage is TRBV5-1 and J usage is TRBJ2-7; D might be TRBD1 (7 bases). The CDR3 totals 15 residues. Trimming shortened V by 0 bases and J by 0 bases, and 10 bases separated the two germline ends. Looked up from germline, CDR1 is SGHRS and CDR2 is YFSETQ. The CDR3 bases are TGCGCCAGCAGCTTGGGTCAGGGGGGCTCCTACGAGCAGTACTTC. This translates into CASSLGQGGSYEQYF.

V gene TRBV5-1 combines with J gene TRBJ2-1; D not resolved. Deletions cut 5 bases from V and 9 bases from J, with 12 bases between. The CDR3 runs to 12 residues. The germline V gene has CDR1 SGHRS and CDR2 YFSETQ. As DNA, the CDR3 is TGCGCCAGCAGAGGTGTATCGGGTGAGCAGTTCTTC. Translation gives CASRGVSGEQFF.

The chain combines TRBV11-3 with TRBJ2-1, with D hard to call. V lost 3 bases and J 7 bases, leaving 10 bases between the germline ends. This CDR3 has 13 residues. Germline CDR1 is SGHNT and CDR2 is YENEEA. The CDR3: CASSFEPQNEQFF. The CDR3 nucleotides are TGTGCCAGCAGCTTTGAACCCCAGAATGAGCAGTTCTTC.

The chain combines TRBV12-2 with TRBJ2-3; TRBD2 reflects the table's D call only, with no check against the DNA. TRBV12-2 is classified as a pseudogene. The CDR3 loop spans 16 amino acids. CDR3 protein: CASRLVGAGGLDTQYF. The CDR3 nucleotides read TGTGCAAGTCGCTTAGTCGGAGCGGGAGGGCTGGATACGCAGTATTTT.

The J gene is TRBJ1-6, the V gene TRBV7-9, with TRBD1 identical over 11 bases. V trimming: 5 bases; J trimming: 0 bases; junction bases outside the gene matches: 3. Germline assignment: CDR1 SEHNR and CDR2 FQNEAQ (reference sequence). CDR3 length: 17 amino acids. CDR3 region: CASSGGTGGSYNSPLHF. The CDR3 coding sequence is TGTGCCAGCAGCGGCGGGACAGGGGGCTCCTATAATTCACCCCTCCACTTT.

This chain uses TRBV28 with TRBJ2-3; 8 nucleotides match TRBD1. The germline V gene has CDR1 MDHEN and CDR2 SYDVKM. The CDR3 runs 16 residues. Trimming took 5 bases from V and 4 from J; bases not matched to a gene: 11. CDR3: CASSPTDRGWADTQYF. The CDR3 DNA follows: TGTGCCAGCAGTCCAACAGACAGGGGCTGGGCAGATACGCAGTATTTT.

This rearrangement joins TRBV11-2 to TRBJ1-2, with TRBD1 identical over 10 bases. Germline CDR1 is SGHAT and CDR2 is FQNNGV. The J segment lost 5 bases and the V segment lost 1 base, leaving 4 bases of the junction unmatched. This CDR3 spans 15 amino acids. The CDR3 nucleotides read TGTGCCAGCAGCTTAGGGACAGGGGGTCCATATGGCTACACCTTC. It specifies CASSLGTGGPYGYTF.

The chain combines TRBV27 with TRBJ1-2; D unclear. The V end lost 1 base, the J end lost 5 bases, and 14 bases lay between the germline ends. Germline V lookup: CDR1 MNHEY, CDR2 SMNVEV (reference sequence). This CDR3 has 15 residues. DNA of the CDR3: TGTGCCAGCAGTTTATTGGGTGACTCTTCGTATGGCTACACCTTC. It yields the protein CASSLLGDSSYGYTF.

This clone appeared once. This chain links TRBV27 with TRBJ1-3, with D uncertain. This CDR3 is built from 15 residues. The germline CDR1 and CDR2 sequences are MNHEY and SMNVEV (reference sequence). Trimming pared 5 bases from V and 5 bases from J, leaving 16 bases between. DNA of the CDR3: TGTGCCAGCAGTACCCGCGGGAGAGGGAGAAACACCATATATTTT. This gives the protein CASSTRGRGRNTIYF.

CDR3 protein: CASSLYWTSGYNEQFF. The CDR3 nucleotides read TGTGCCAGCAGTTTATACTGGACTAGCGGTTACAATGAGCAGTTCTTC. The chain joins TRBV27 to TRBJ2-1; 10 bases line up with TRBD2. The CDR3 covers 16 residues. CDR1 is MNHEY and CDR2 is SMNVEV in the germline V gene (reference sequence). After removal of 1 base from V and 4 bases from J, the junction contained 4 bases not matched to a gene.

The gene calls are TRBV19 and TRBJ2-2; D is unclear. V lost 3 bases and J 3 bases, leaving 11 bases between the germline ends. Germline CDR1 LNHDA, CDR2 SQIVND (reference sequence). This CDR3 is 15 amino acids long. The CDR3 here is CASSIPAEYTGELFF. CDR3 in DNA: TGTGCCAGTAGTATCCCGGCGGAATACACCGGGGAGCTGTTTTTT.

The chain uses TRBV11-1 and TRBJ2-7; D is undetermined. The V and J ends lost 6 bases and 2 bases respectively, with 11 bases between them. Germline V gives CDR1 SGHAT, CDR2 FQDESV (reference sequence). The CDR3 runs to 13 residues. DNA of the CDR3: TGTGCCAGCAGTTGGGCAGGAACCTACGAGCAGTACTTC. It is translated as CASSWAGTYEQYF.

V usage is TRBV6-6 and J usage is TRBJ1-5; a weak D match, TRBD1 (6 bases). The CDR3 consists of 17 residues. V was clipped by 5 bases and J by 5 bases, with 22 bases between them. Germline V gives CDR1 MNHNY, CDR2 SVGAGI (reference sequence). This CDR3 reads CASSPGTPTKGDQPQHF. The CDR3 DNA follows: TGTGCCAGCAGTCCCGGGACGCCTACCAAGGGGGATCAGCCCCAGCATTTT.

The chain joins TRBV3-1 (or the pseudogene TRBV3-2) to TRBJ2-7, with unresolved D. This CDR3 contains 15 residues. Germline V gives CDR1 LGHDT, CDR2 YNNKEL (reference sequence). V was trimmed by 0 bases and J by 3 bases, leaving 12 bases between them. The chain's CDR3 is CASSQELAGVYEQYF. The CDR3, as DNA: TGTGCCAGCAGCCAAGAGTTGGCAGGCGTCTACGAGCAGTACTTC.

CDR3 loop: CASSDDRDGSPLHF. The CDR3 DNA reads as TGTGCCAGCAGCGACGACAGGGACGGATCACCCCTCCACTTT. The chain uses TRBV7-9 and TRBJ1-6; 7 bases are a match to TRBD1. This CDR3 spans 14 amino acids. Trimming cost V 5 bases and J 10 bases; bases outside gene matches: 8. CDR1 and CDR2 from the germline V gene are SEHNR and FQNEAQ (reference sequence).

The chain employs TRBV24-1 and TRBJ1-2; D remains unclear. The germline V and J ends were trimmed by 3 bases and 3 bases, with 4 bases remaining between them. This CDR3 has 12 amino acids. CDR1 and CDR2 (germline): KGHDR, SFDVKD. CDR3 sequence reads: CATSDTDYGYTF. The DNA of the CDR3 is TGTGCCACCAGTGATACGGACTATGGCTACACCTTC.

This clone was detected only once. The chain has TRBV9 and TRBJ2-5; D is uncertain. Germline V gene data show CDR1 as SGDLS and CDR2 as YYNGEE. V shed 3 bases and J shed 0 bases, with 9 bases lying between them. The length of the CDR3 is 14 residues. The CDR3 DNA follows: TGTGCCAGCAGCGCTTCCTCGTACCAAGAGACCCAGTACTTC. It specifies CASSASSYQETQYF.

J is TRBJ2-3 and V is TRBV7-9; possibly TRBD2 for D (5 bases). Germline V CDR1 and CDR2: SEHNR, FQNEAQ (reference sequence). This CDR3 region has 15 residues. V was clipped by 5 bases and J by 3 bases, with 15 bases between them. The CDR3 spells CASSPGVVTTDTQYF. The CDR3 DNA is TGTGCCAGCAGCCCCGGGGTGGTAACAACAGATACGCAGTATTTT.

The chain links TRBV4-2 to TRBJ2-3, with TRBD1 matching over 9 bases. V was pared by 0 bases and J by 2 bases, with 3 bases of the junction left unmatched. Germline V gives CDR1 LGHNA, CDR2 YNFKEQ. The CDR3 spans 16 residues. CDR3 loop: CASSQEDRGPTDTQYF. CDR3 DNA: TGTGCCAGCAGCCAAGAGGACAGGGGACCCACAGATACGCAGTATTTT.

The chain couples TRBV18 to TRBJ1-2, with D unclear. This CDR3 is 15 amino acids long. V shed 6 bases and J shed 7 bases, with 21 bases lying between them. Germline V gives CDR1 KGHSH, CDR2 LQKENI. The CDR3 bases are TGTGCCAGCTCCCCAACTACAAACCGGGAATTTGGCTACACCTTC. It is translated as CASSPTTNREFGYTF.

J is TRBJ2-2 and V is TRBV19; the D is unclear. Trimming removed 7 bases from V and 5 bases from J, with 8 bases in between. This CDR3 region has 12 residues. Per the germline V gene, CDR1 is LNHDA and CDR2 is SQIVND (reference sequence). The CDR3 sequence: CASKERTGELFF. Here the CDR3 DNA reads TGTGCCAGTAAGGAGAGAACCGGGGAGCTGTTTTTT.

CDR3 sequence (DNA): TGTGCCAGCTCAAGGGGCATATCTCATGGCTACACCTTC. As protein: CASSRGISHGYTF. The chain carries TRBV7-8 and TRBJ1-2; perhaps TRBD1 as D (5 bases). V lost 8 bases and J 6 bases, leaving 16 bases between the germline ends. The CDR3 has 13 residues. Germline loops: CDR1 SGHVS, CDR2 FQNEAQ.

This clone was observed once. The chain recombines TRBV28 with TRBJ1-1; perhaps TRBD1 as D (5 bases). Germline-derived CDR1 and CDR2 are MDHEN and SYDVKM. The CDR3 has 15 amino acids. With 5 bases removed from V and 1 base from J, the gap between germline ends came to 14 bases. This chain's CDR3 is CASSPSGKANTEAFF. The CDR3, as DNA: TGTGCCAGCAGTCCTTCAGGGAAGGCGAACACTGAAGCTTTCTTT.

This chain uses TRBV6-5 with TRBJ1-5, with 7 bases that match TRBD1. The CDR3 sequence is 15 residues long. V was pared by 4 bases and J by 0 bases, with 3 bases of the junction left unmatched. Germline values: CDR1 MNHEY, CDR2 SVGAGI. The DNA of the CDR3 is TGTGCCAGCAGTTCATCAGGGGGTAGCAATCAGCCCCAGCATTTT. Translated: CASSSSGGSNQPQHF.

This clone appeared a few times. The rearrangement joins TRBV6-2 or TRBV6-3 to TRBJ2-1, with TRBD2 identical over 8 bases. The CDR3 extends over 15 amino acids. CDR1 is MNHEY, CDR2 SVGEGT, per germline. The trim removed 6 bases at V and 7 bases at J, leaving 11 bases unmatched. The CDR3 sequence: CASSQPGLGRNEQFF. The CDR3 bases are TGTGCCAGCAGCCAACCGGGACTAGGGAGGAATGAGCAGTTCTTC.